The 8 T cell receptor beta chains below come from one sample, sequenced in a study of CD8 T cells in Susac syndrome. A quantity of about 0.5 to 1 ug RNA underwent reverse transcription using random hexamers. TCRdb redid the calling of the immunoSEQ multiplex PCR reads with MiXCR, one entry per CDR3 protein. The data contain about 190,000 distinct CDR3 sequences, almost 96% of them singletons. Sequenced: CD4+ T cells from PBMCs. These receptors came from a human donor with Susac syndrome.

The rearrangement uses TRBV24-1 and TRBJ2-4; D gene unclear. The CDR3 extends over 12 amino acids. V gave up 3 bases and J gave up 10 bases, with 9 bases separating them. CDR1 KGHDR and CDR2 SFDVKD come from the germline V gene. CDR3 in amino acids: CATSDGLGIQYF. CDR3 DNA sequence: TGTGCCACCAGTGATGGCTTGGGAATTCAGTACTTC.

V gene TRBV18 combines with J gene TRBJ2-1; D may be TRBD1 (5 bases). The germline V gene has CDR1 KGHSH and CDR2 LQKENI. Trimming cost V 6 bases and J 0 bases, with 27 bases left between them. This CDR3 contains 20 residues. The CDR3 region has the DNA TGTGCCAGCTCCCCAAGCAAAGAACAGGCTTTTTTCCTCTCCTACAATGAGCAGTTCTTC. It codes for CASSPSKEQAFFLSYNEQFF.

V is TRBV20-1 and J is TRBJ2-3, with D tentatively TRBD1 (5 bases). The length of the CDR3 is 15 residues. CDR1 and CDR2 from the germline V gene are DFQATT and SNEGSKA (reference sequence). Trimming pared 1 base from V and 2 bases from J, leaving 13 bases between. CDR3 residues: CSARVAGLVTDTQYF. The CDR3 DNA is TGCAGTGCTAGAGTAGCAGGGTTGGTCACAGATACGCAGTATTTT.

The gene calls are TRBV11-3 and TRBJ1-3; no reliable D call. The germline V gene encodes CDR1 SGHNT and CDR2 YENEEA. Between the trimmed V and J ends, which lost 4 bases and 2 bases, there was a span of 12 bases. The CDR3 is made up of 15 amino acids. The CDR3 nucleotides read TGTGCCAGCAGCTCCTCGGGCATTCCTGGAAACACCATATATTTT. It codes for CASSSSGIPGNTIYF.

V usage is TRBV3-1 and J usage is TRBJ2-4, with TRBD1 as a possible D gene (5 bases). CDR1 is LGHDT and CDR2 is YNNKEL in the germline V gene (reference sequence). The CDR3 length is 15 residues. V lost 0 bases and J lost 8, with 14 bases in between. The CDR3 loop is CASSQEAGAGDIQYF. CDR3 coding DNA: TGTGCCAGCAGCCAAGAAGCTGGGGCTGGAGACATTCAGTACTTC.

The CDR3 protein is CASSSGQKETQYF. The DNA for the CDR3 is TGTGCCAGCAGTTCGGGACAGAAAGAGACCCAGTACTTC. J is TRBJ2-5 and V is TRBV12-3 or TRBV12-4; 7 bases match TRBD1. The CDR3 consists of 13 residues. Germline trimming cut 4 bases from V and 3 bases from J; bases unmatched to any gene: 2.

V is TRBV9 and J is TRBJ1-4; D ambiguous. CDR1 and CDR2 (germline): SGDLS, YYNGEE. The CDR3 runs 13 residues. Trimming stripped 3 bases from V and 7 bases from J, with 10 bases between. CDR3 region: CASSADGSEKLFF. The CDR3 DNA reads TGTGCCAGCAGCGCAGATGGTAGTGAAAAACTGTTTTTT.

This clonotype was observed a handful of times. V is TRBV5-6 and J is TRBJ2-7, with D uncertain. The CDR3 totals 12 residues. Germline CDR1 reads SGHDT; CDR2 reads YYEEEE. V was clipped by 0 bases and J by 4 bases, with 5 bases between them. The CDR3 sequence: CASSLDRYEQYF. The CDR3 DNA is TGTGCCAGCAGCTTGGATAGGTACGAGCAGTACTTC.